This paragraph covers one T cell receptor (beta chain) sequence. As yet, its antigen is unknown. This CDR3 is 15 amino acids long. Trimming removed 1 base at V and 6 bases at J, with 13 bases between. Germline lookup yields CDR1 SGHTA and CDR2 FQGNSA. This entry comes from a study of shared clonotypes between healthy human individuals. General observations from the study: Rarefaction gave evidence that sorted-subset sequencing remained incomplete despite large depth.

Genomic DNA of each subset was evenly split across several immunoSEQ plates. The method was immunoSEQ multiplex PCR; TCRdb's version includes in-frame clones alone and lacks a portion of them. Of 980,000 or so clones listed, about three quarters are singletons. The investigators split CD4+ cells into a CD45RA+ naive subset and a CD45RA-negative memory subset. This sequence was found in a man aged 18 to 29 in good health. The specimen sequenced was memory CD4+ T cells sorted from blood. This sample's subset: CD45RA-negative fraction. This chain joins TRBV7-2 and TRBJ1-5, with a possible D match to TRBD1 (5 bases). The DNA for the CDR3 is TGTGCCAGCAGCTTAGGGGCAGGGCAAGGTCAGCCCCAGCATTTT. As protein: CASSLGAGQGQPQHF. Full variable domain (outside the CDR3, taken from reference TRBV7-2 and TRBJ1-5): GAGVSQSPSNKVTEKGKDVELRCDPISGHTALYWYRQSLGQGLEFLIYFQGNSAPDKSGLPSDRFSAERTGGSVSTLTIQRTQQEDSAVYLCASSLGAGQGQPQHFGDGTRLSIL.